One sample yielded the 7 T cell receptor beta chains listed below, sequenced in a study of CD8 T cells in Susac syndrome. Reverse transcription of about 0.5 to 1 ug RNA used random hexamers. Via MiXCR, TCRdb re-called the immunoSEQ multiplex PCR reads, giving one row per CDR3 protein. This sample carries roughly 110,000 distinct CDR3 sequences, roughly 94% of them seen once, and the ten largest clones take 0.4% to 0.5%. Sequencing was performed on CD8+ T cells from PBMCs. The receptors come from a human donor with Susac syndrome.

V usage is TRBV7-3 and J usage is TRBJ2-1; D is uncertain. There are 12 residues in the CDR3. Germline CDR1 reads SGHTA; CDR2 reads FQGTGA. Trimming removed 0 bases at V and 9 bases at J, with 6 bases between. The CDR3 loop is CASSLTGSEQFF. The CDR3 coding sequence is TGTGCCAGCAGCTTAACGGGAAGTGAGCAGTTCTTC.

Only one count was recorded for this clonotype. The CDR3 loop is CASSLNGDTQYF. Here the CDR3 DNA reads TGTGCCAGCAGTCTAAACGGAGATACGCAGTATTTT. This sequence joins TRBV12-3 or TRBV12-4 and TRBJ2-3, with D hard to call. The CDR3 covers 12 residues. V lost 5 bases and J lost 5, with 8 bases in between.

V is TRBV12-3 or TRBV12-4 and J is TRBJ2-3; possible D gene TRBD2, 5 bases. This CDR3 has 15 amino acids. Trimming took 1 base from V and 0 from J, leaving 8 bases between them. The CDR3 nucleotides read TGTGCCAGCAGTTTAGGACTAAGGAGCACAGATACGCAGTATTTT. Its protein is CASSLGLRSTDTQYF.

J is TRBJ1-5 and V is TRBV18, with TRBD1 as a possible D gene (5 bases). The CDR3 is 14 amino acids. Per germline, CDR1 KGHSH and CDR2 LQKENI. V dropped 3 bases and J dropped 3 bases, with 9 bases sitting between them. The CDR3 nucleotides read TGTGCCAGCTCACCCCCGGGGGACAATCAGCCCCAGCATTTT. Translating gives CASSPPGDNQPQHF.

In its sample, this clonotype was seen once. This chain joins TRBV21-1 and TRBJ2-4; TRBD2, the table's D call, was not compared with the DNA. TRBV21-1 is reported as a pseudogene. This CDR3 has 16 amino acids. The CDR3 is CASSKGNKNAVAGEYF. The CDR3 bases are TGTGCCAGCAGCAAAGGGAACAAAAATGCGGTAGCGGGAGAATACTTC.

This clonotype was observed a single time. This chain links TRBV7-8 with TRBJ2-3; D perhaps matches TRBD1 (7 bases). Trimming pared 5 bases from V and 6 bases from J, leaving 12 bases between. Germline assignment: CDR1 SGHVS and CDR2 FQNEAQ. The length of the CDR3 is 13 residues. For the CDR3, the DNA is TGTGCCAGCAGCGCGGAGGGGGCTGATACGCAGTATTTT. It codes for CASSAEGADTQYF.

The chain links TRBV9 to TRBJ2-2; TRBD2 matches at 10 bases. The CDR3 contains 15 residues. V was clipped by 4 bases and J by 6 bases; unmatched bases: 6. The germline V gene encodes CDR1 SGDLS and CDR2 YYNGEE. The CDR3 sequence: CASSYSGGAAGELFF. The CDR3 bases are TGTGCCAGCAGCTACAGCGGGGGGGCCGCCGGGGAGCTGTTTTTT.